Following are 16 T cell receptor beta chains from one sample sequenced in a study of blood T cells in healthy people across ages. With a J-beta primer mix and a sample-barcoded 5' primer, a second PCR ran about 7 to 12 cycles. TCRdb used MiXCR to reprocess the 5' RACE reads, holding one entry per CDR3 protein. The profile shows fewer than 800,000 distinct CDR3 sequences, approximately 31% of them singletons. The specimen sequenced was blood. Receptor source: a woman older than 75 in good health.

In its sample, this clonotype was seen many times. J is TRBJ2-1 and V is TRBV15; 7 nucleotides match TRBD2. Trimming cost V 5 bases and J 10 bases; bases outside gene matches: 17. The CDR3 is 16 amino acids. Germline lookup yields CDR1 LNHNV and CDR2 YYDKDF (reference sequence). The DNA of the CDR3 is TGTGCCACCAGCCCCCTTGGGGGGGGGGTCAATCGGGAGCAGTTCTTC. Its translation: CATSPLGGGVNREQFF. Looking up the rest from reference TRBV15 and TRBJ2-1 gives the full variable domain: DAMVIQNPRYQVTQFGKPVTLSCSQTLNHNVMYWYQQKSSQAPKLLFHYYDKDFNNEADTPDNFQSRRPNTSFCFLDIRSPGLGDTAMYLCATSPLGGGVNREQFFGPGTRLTVL.

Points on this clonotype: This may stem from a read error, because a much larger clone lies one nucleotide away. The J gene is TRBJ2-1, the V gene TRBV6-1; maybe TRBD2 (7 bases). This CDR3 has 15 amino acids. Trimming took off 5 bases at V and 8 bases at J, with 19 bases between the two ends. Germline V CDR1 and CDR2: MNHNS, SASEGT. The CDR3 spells CASSTGGRFSHEQFF. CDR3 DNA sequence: TGTGCCAGCAGTACCGGGGGGCGGTTTTCCCATGAGCAGTTCTTC.

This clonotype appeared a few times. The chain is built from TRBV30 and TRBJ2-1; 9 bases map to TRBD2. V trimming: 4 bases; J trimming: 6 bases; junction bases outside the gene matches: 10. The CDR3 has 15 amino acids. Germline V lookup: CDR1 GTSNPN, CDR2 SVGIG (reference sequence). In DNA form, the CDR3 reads TGTGCCTGGAATCCCCCGGGACTAGCTTTCAATGAGCAGTTCTTC. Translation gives CAWNPPGLAFNEQFF.

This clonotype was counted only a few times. The CDR3 region is CAWSASGGSSYEQYF. CDR3 nucleotide sequence: TGTGCCTGGAGTGCCAGCGGGGGGAGCTCCTACGAGCAGTACTTC. The chain is built from TRBV30 and TRBJ2-7, with 9 positions matching TRBD2. There are 15 residues in the CDR3. Germline values: CDR1 GTSNPN, CDR2 SVGIG (reference sequence). The V segment lost 1 base and the J segment 0 bases; nucleotides outside the gene matches: 4.

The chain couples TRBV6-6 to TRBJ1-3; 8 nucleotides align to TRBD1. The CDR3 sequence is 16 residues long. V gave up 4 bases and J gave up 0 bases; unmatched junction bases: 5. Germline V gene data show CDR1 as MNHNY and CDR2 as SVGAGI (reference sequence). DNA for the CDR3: TGTGCCAGCAGTTCCGGACAGGGAAGCTCTGGAAACACCATATATTTT. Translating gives CASSSGQGSSGNTIYF.

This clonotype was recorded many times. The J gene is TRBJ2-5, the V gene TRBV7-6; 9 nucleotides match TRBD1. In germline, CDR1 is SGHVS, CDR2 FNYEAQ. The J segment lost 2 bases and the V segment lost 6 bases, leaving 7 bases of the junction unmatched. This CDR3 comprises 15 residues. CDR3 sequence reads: CASRHPGQGQETQYF. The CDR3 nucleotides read TGTGCCAGCAGACACCCGGGACAGGGTCAAGAGACCCAGTACTTC. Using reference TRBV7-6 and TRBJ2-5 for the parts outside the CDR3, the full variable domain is GAGVSQSPRYKVTKRGQDVALRCDPISGHVSLYWYRQALGQGPEFLTYFNYEAQQDKSGLPNDRFSAERPEGSISTLTIQRTEQRDSAMYRCASRHPGQGQETQYFGPGTRLLVL.

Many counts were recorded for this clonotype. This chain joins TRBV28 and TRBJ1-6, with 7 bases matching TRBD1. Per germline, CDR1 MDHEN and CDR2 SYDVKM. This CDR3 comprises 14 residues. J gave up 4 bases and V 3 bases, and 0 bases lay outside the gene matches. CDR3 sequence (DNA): TGTGCCAGCAGTTTGGGACAGTATAATTCACCCCTCCACTTT. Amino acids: CASSLGQYNSPLHF.

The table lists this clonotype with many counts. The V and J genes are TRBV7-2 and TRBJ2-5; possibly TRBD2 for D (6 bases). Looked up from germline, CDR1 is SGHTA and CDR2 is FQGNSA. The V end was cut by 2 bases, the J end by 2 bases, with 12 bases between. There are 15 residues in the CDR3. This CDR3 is CASSLSRAGQETQYF. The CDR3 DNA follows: TGTGCCAGCAGCTTAAGTAGGGCGGGGCAAGAGACCCAGTACTTC. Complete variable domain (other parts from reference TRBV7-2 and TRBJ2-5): GAGVSQSPSNKVTEKGKDVELRCDPISGHTALYWYRQSLGQGLEFLIYFQGNSAPDKSGLPSDRFSAERTGGSVSTLTIQRTQQEDSAVYLCASSLSRAGQETQYFGPGTRLLVL.

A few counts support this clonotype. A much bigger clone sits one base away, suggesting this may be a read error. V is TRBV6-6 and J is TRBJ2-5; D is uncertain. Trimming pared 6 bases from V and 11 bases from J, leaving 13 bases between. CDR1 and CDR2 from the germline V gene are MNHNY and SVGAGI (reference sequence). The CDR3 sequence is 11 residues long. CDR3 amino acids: CASREYNEQYF. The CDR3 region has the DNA TGTGCCAGCAGAGAGTACAATGAGCAGTACTTC.

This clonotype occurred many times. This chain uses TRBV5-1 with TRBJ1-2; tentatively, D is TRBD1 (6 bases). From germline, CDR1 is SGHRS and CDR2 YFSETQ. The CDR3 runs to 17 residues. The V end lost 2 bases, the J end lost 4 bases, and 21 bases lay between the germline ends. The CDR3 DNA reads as TGCGCCAGCAGCTTCGGAAACGTCGGACAGAGTGGCTATGGCTACACCTTC. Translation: CASSFGNVGQSGYGYTF.

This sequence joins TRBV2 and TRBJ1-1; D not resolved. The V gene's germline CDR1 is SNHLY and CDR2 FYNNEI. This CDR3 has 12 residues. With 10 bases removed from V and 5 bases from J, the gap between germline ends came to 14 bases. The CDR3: CATRRWVTEAFF. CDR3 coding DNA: TGTGCCACCCGACGGTGGGTTACTGAAGCTTTCTTT.

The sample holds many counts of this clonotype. DNA for the CDR3: TGTGCCATTAGCGGGGAAGCCTCTGGGGCCAACGTCCTGACTTTC. Translation gives CAISGEASGANVLTF. The chain employs TRBV10-3 and TRBJ2-6; TRBD2 matches at 8 bases. This CDR3 has 15 amino acids. The V segment lost 9 bases and the J segment 0 bases; nucleotides outside the gene matches: 4. CDR1 ENHRY and CDR2 SYGVKD come from the germline V gene.

The CDR3 loop reads CSTGRTEDTDTQYF. The CDR3 bases are TGCAGTACGGGCCGGACAGAGGACACAGATACGCAGTATTTT. This chain connects TRBV20-1 to TRBJ2-3; tentatively, D is TRBD1 (6 bases). CDR1 is DFQATT and CDR2 is SNEGSKA in the germline V gene (reference sequence). This CDR3 has 14 residues. Trimming took 8 bases from V and 2 from J, leaving 17 bases between them.

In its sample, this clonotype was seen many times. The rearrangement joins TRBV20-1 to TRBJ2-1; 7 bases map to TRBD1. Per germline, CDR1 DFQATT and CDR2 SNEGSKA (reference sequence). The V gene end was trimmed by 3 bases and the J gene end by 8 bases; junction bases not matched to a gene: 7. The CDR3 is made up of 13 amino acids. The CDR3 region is CSASRTGFDEQFF. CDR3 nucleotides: TGCAGTGCTAGTAGGACAGGTTTCGATGAGCAGTTCTTC.

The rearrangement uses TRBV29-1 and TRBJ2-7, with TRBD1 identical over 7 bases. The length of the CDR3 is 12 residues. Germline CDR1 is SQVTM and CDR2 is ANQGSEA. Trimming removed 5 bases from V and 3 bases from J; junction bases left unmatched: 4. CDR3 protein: CSVTGTDYEQYF. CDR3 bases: TGCAGCGTTACCGGGACAGACTACGAGCAGTACTTC.

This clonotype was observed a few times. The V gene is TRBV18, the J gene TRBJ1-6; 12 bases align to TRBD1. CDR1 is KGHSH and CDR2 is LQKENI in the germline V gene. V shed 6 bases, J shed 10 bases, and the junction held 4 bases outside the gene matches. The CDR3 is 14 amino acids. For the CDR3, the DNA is TGTGCCAGCTCTCCCGGGACAGGGGGCTCACCCCTCCACTTT. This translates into CASSPGTGGSPLHF.